This T cell receptor (beta chain) was profiled in a study of T cell responses to AZD1222 COVID-19 vaccine. The overall study: Pooling was applied to second doses at about 4 or about 12 weeks.

Data came from immunoSEQ multiplex PCR; TCRdb stores just in-frame clones and leaves some out. The table has about 160,000 clones, more than 85% seen once. With regard to this clone: Its antigen remains unidentified.

Study-wide results and limits: Mapped onto spike, vaccine-associated CD4 TCRs spanned it and were dominant at 160-218 and 743-854. Unmutated variant regions are reportedly targeted by nearly half of spike-specific TCRs.

The CDR3 extends over 11 amino acids. Per germline, CDR1 MNHEY and CDR2 SVGAGI. With 9 bases removed from V and 5 bases from J, the gap between germline ends came to 10 bases. Sample: peripheral blood, taken on day 0 of AZD1222 vaccination. The receptor was isolated from an adult in good health. This chain joins TRBV6-5 and TRBJ1-2; D may be TRBD1 (6 bases). In DNA, the CDR3 is TGTGCCAGTCAAACAGGGTATGGCTACACCTTC. Translation gives CASQTGYGYTF.